A single T cell receptor (beta chain) is shown here with its context. Its antigen is not known. Each CDR3 protein gets one entry after TCRdb re-called the 5' RACE reads with MiXCR. The repertoire holds 300,000 to 400,000 distinct CDR3 sequences, over 25% seen once, with roughly 5.5% in the top ten. The sample comes from a study of identical twins' blood T cells. For the study at large: Roughly 51 million reads covered roughly six alpha-chain and roughly six beta-chain libraries. Findings of the study overall: Top TCRbeta clonotypes were shared more with twin than unrelated donors.

Reared together, all three twin pairs probably met the same infectious agents and vaccines. This TCR came from a woman between 18 and 50 years old in good health. Sequencing was done on a sample of PBMCs.

CDR3 region: CASSLVAGTQFF. CDR3 coding DNA: TGTGCCAGCAGCTTAGTGGCGGGAACACAGTTCTTC. This chain links TRBV11-2 with TRBJ2-1, with a tentative D call TRBD2 (6 bases). Per the germline V gene, CDR1 is SGHAT and CDR2 is FQNNGV. Trimming shortened V by 1 base and J by 13 bases, and 11 bases separated the two germline ends. CDR3 size: 12 residues. Complete variable domain (other parts from reference TRBV11-2 and TRBJ2-1): EAGVAQSPRYKIIEKRQSVAFWCNPISGHATLYWYQQILGQGPKLLIQFQNNGVVDDSQLPKDRFSAERLKGVDSTLKIQPAKLEDSAVYLCASSLVAGTQFFGPGTRLTVL.